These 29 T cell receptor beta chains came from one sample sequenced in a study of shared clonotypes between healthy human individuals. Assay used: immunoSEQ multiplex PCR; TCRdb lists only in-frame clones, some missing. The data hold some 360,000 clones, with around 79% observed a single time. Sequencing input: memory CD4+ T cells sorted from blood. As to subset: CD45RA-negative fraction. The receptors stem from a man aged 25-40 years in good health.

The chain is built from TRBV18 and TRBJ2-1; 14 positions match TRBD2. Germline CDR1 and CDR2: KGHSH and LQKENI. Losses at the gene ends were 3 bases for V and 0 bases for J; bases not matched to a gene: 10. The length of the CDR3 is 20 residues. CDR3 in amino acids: CASSPRGLAGALGSYNEQFF. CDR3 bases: TGTGCCAGCTCACCCCGGGGACTAGCGGGAGCATTGGGCTCCTACAATGAGCAGTTCTTC.

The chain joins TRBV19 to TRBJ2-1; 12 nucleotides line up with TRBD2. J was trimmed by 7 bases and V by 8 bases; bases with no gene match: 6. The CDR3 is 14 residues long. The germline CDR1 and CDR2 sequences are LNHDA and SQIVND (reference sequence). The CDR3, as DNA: TGTGCCAGTCAGACTAGCGGGAGAAAGAATGAGCAGTTCTTC. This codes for CASQTSGRKNEQFF.

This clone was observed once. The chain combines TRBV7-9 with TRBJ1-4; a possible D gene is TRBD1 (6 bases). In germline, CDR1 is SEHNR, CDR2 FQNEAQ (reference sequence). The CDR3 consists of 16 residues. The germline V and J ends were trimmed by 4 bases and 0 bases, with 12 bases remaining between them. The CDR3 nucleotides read TGTGCCAGCAGCTCGGCCCGGACAGCAACTAATGAAAAACTGTTTTTT. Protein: CASSSARTATNEKLFF.

The chain's CDR3 is CASSLTGANVLTF. CDR3 coding DNA: TGTGCCAGCAGCTTGACTGGGGCCAACGTCCTGACTTTC. The rearrangement links TRBV5-4 to TRBJ2-6; D call uncertain. The length of the CDR3 is 13 residues. Trimming removed 1 base at V and 2 bases at J, with 1 base between. Germline-derived CDR1 and CDR2 are SGHNT and YYREEE (reference sequence).

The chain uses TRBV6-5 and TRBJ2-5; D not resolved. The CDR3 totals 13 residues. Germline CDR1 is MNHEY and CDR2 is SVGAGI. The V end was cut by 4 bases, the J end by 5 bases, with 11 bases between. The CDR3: CASSFSPHETQYF. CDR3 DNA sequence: TGTGCCAGCAGTTTCTCACCTCATGAGACCCAGTACTTC.

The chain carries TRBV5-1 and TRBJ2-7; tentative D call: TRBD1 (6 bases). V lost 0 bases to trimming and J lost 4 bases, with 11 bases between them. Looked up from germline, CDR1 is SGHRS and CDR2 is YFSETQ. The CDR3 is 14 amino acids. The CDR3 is CASSLVTGPYEQYF. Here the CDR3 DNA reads TGCGCCAGCAGCTTGGTGACAGGACCTTACGAGCAGTACTTC.

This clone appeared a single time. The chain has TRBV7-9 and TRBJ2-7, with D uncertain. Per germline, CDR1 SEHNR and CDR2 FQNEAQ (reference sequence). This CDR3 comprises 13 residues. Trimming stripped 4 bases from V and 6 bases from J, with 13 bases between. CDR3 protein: CASSSTHQAEQYF. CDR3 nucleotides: TGTGCCAGCAGCTCCACCCACCAGGCCGAGCAGTACTTC.

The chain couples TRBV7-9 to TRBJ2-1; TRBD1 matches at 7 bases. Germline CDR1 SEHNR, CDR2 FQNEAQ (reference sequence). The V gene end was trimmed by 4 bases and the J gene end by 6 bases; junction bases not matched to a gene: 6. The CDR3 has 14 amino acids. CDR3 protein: CASSSWTGVNEQFF. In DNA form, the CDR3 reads TGTGCCAGCAGCTCGTGGACAGGTGTCAATGAGCAGTTCTTC. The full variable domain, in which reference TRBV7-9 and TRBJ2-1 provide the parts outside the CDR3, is DTGVSQNPRHKITKRGQNVTFRCDPISEHNRLYWYRQTLGQGPEFLTYFQNEAQLEKSRLLSDRFSAERPKGSFSTLEIQRTEQGDSAMYLCASSSWTGVNEQFFGPGTRLTVL.

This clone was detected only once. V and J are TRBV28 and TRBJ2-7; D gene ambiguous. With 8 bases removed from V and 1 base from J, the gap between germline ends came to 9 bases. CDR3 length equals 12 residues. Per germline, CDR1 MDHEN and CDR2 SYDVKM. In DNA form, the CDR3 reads TGTGCCAGCTCCGTTGGGTCCTACGAGCAGTACTTC. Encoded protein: CASSVGSYEQYF. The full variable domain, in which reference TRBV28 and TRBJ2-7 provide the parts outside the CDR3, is DVKVTQSSRYLVKRTGEKVFLECVQDMDHENMFWYRQDPGLGLRLIYFSYDVKMKEKGDIPEGYSVSREKKERFSLILESASTNQTSMYLCASSVGSYEQYFGPGTRLTVT.

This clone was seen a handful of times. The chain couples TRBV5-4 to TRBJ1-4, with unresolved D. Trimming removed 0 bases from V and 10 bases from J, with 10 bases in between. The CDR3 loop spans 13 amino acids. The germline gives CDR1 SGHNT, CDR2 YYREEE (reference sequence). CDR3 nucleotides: TGTGCCAGCAGCTTGGACGTTGTAGGAAAACTGTTTTTT. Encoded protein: CASSLDVVGKLFF.

The DNA for the CDR3 is TGTGCCACCAGCAGATGGGAGAAAGCTTTCTTT. It encodes CATSRWEKAFF. The chain recombines TRBV15 with TRBJ1-1; D gene ambiguous. Germline CDR1 and CDR2: LNHNV and YYDKDF (reference sequence). The CDR3 is 11 amino acids. The V gene lost 2 bases and the J gene lost 9 bases, with 7 bases spanning the gap.

The CDR3 reads CASRTTGYYEQYF. The CDR3 DNA is TGTGCCAGCAGGACGACAGGGTACTACGAGCAGTACTTC. The chain combines TRBV6-1 with TRBJ2-7; 7 nucleotides match TRBD1. Looked up from germline, CDR1 is MNHNS and CDR2 is SASEGT. Trimming cost V 6 bases and J 3 bases; bases outside gene matches: 5. This CDR3 region has 13 residues.

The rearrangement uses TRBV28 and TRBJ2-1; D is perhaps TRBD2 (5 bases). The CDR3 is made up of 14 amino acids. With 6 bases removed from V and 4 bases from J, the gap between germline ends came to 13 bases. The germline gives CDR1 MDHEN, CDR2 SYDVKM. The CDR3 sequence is CASRASSGYNEQFF. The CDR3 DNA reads TGTGCCAGCAGAGCCAGCTCGGGGTACAATGAGCAGTTCTTC. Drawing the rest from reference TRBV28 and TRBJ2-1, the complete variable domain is DVKVTQSSRYLVKRTGEKVFLECVQDMDHENMFWYRQDPGLGLRLIYFSYDVKMKEKGDIPEGYSVSREKKERFSLILESASTNQTSMYLCASRASSGYNEQFFGPGTRLTVL.

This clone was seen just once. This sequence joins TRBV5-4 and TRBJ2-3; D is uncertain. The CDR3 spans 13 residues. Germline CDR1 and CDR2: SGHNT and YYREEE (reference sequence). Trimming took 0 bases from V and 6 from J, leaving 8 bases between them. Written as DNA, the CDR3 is TGTGCCAGCAGCTTGGCCAAAAGGGATACGCAGTATTTT. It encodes CASSLAKRDTQYF.

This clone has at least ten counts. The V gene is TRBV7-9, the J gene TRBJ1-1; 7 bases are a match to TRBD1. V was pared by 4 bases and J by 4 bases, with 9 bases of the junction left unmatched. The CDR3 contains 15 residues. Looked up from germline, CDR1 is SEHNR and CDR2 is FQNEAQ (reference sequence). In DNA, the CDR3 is TGTGCCAGCAGCTCTACAGGGGCCGGGGGCACTGAAGCTTTCTTT. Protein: CASSSTGAGGTEAFF.

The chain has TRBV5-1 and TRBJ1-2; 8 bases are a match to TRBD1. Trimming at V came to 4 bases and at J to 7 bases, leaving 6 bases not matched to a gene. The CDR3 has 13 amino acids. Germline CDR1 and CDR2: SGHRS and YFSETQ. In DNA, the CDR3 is TGCGCCAGCAGCGCGGGACAGGCGTCTGGCTACACCTTC. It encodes CASSAGQASGYTF.

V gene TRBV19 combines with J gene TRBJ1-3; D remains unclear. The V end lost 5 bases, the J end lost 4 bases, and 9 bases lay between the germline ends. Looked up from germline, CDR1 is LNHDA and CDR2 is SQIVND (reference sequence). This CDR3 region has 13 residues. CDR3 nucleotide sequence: TGTGCCAGTAGTCGTACAAACGGAAACACCATATATTTT. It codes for CASSRTNGNTIYF.

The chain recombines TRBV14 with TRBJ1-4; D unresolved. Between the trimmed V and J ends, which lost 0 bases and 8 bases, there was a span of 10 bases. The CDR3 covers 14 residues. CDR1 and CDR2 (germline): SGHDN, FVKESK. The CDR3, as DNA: TGTGCCAGCAGCCAAGATTCTTTTAGGGAAAAACTGTTTTTT. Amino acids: CASSQDSFREKLFF.

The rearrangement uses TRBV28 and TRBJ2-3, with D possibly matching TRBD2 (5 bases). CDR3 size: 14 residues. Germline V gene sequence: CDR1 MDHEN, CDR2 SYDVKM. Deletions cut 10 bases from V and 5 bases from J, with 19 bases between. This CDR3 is CATEGTLMRDTQYF. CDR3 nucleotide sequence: TGTGCCACCGAGGGTACCCTTATGAGAGATACGCAGTATTTT.

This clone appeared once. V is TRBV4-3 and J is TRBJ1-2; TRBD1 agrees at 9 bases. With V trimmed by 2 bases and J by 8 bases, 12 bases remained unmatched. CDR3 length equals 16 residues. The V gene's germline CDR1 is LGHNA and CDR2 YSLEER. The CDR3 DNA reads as TGCGCCAGCAGCCAATCTCCGGGACAGGGAGACTTAGGCTACACCTTC. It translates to CASSQSPGQGDLGYTF.

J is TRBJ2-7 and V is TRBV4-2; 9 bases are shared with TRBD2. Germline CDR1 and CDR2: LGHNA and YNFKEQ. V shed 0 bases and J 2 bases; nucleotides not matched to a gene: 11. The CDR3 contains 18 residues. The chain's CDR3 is CASSQDWAGGSRPYEQYF. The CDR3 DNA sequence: TGTGCCAGCAGCCAAGATTGGGCGGGAGGGAGTAGGCCCTACGAGCAGTACTTC.

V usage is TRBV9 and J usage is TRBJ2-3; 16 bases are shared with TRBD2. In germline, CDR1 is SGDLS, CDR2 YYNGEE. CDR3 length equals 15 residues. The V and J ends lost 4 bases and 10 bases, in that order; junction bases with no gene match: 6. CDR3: CASSPGLAGGRAQYF. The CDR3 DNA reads TGTGCCAGCAGCCCGGGACTAGCGGGAGGGCGTGCGCAGTATTTT.

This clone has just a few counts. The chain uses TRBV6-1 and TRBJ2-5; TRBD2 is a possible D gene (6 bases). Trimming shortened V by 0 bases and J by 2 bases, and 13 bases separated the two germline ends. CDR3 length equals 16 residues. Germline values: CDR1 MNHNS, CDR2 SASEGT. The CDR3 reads CASSEAGSAGQETQYF. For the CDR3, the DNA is TGTGCCAGCAGTGAAGCAGGGTCAGCGGGTCAAGAGACCCAGTACTTC.

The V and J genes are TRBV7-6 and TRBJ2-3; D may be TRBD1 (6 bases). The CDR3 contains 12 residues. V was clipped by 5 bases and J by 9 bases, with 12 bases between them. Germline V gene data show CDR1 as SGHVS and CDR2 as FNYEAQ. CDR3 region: CASSPGQQTQYF. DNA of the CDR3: TGTGCCAGCAGCCCTGGACAGCAAACGCAGTATTTT. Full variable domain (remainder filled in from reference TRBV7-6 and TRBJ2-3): GAGVSQSPRYKVTKRGQDVALRCDPISGHVSLYWYRQALGQGPEFLTYFNYEAQQDKSGLPNDRFSAERPEGSISTLTIQRTEQRDSAMYRCASSPGQQTQYFGPGTRLTVL.

CDR3 nucleotides: TGTGCCAGTAGTATGGCGGAAATCGGGGAGCTGTTTTTT. Translating it yields CASSMAEIGELFF. V and J are TRBV19 and TRBJ2-2; D ambiguous. CDR1 LNHDA and CDR2 SQIVND come from the germline V gene (reference sequence). CDR3 length equals 13 residues. Trimming removed 3 bases from V and 7 bases from J, with 9 bases in between.

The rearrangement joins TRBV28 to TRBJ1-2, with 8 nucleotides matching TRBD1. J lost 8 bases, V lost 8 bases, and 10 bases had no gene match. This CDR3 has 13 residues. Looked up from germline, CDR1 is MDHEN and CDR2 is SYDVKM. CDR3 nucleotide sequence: TGTGCCAGCCGACATGGACAGGGCGGAGGCTACACCTTC. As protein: CASRHGQGGGYTF.

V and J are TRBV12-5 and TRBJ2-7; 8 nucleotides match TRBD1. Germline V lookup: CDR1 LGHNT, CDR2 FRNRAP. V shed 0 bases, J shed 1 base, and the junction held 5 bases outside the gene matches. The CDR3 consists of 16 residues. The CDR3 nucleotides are TGTGCTAGTGGTTTGGTACTTGGACAGGGTTCCTACGAGCAGTACTTC. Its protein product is CASGLVLGQGSYEQYF. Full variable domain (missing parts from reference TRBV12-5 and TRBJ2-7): DARVTQTPRHKVTEMGQEVTMRCQPILGHNTVFWYRQTMMQGLELLAYFRNRAPLDDSGMPKDRFSAEMPDATLATLKIQPSEPRDSAVYFCASGLVLGQGSYEQYFGPGTRLTVT.

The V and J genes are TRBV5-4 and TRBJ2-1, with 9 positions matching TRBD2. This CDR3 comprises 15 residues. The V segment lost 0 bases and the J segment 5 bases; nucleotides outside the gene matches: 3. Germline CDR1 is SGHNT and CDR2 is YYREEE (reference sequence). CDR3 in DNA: TGTGCCAGCAGCTTGGGAGTAGCGGGAGACAATGAGCAGTTCTTC. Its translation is CASSLGVAGDNEQFF.

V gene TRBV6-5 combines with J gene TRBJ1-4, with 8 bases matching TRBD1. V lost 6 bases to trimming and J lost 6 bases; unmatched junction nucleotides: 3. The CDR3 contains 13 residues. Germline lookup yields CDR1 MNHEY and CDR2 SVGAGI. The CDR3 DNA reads TGTGCCAGCAGAGGACAGGGAGATGAAAAACTGTTTTTT. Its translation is CASRGQGDEKLFF.